The rows below give T cell receptor beta chains drawn from one sample of a study of CD8+CD57+ T cells in acquired aplastic anemia. In TCRdb, the reads were re-called with MiXCR into one record per CDR3 protein. The sample gives around 200,000 distinct CDR3 sequences, less than 60% of which show up once; nearly 20% is in the top ten. Sequenced sample: sorted CD4+, CD8+, or CD8+CD57+ T cells (not recorded which) from PBMCs. These TCRs come from a human donor with aplastic anemia. Both conserved end residues are part of each CDR3. Fields, in order: D gene, J gene, clone size, V gene, CDR3 DNA, CDR3 protein. D genes are given only for firm matches. Size values are once, few and many counts, or a class for expanded clones, and some rows have none.

d_gene: .; j_gene: TRBJ1-6; abundance: many; v_gene: TRBV6-1; CDR3nt: TGTGCCAGCAGTCCGACAGTCCCTAATTCACCCCTCCACTTT; CDR3aa: CASSPTVPNSPLHF
d_gene: .; j_gene: TRBJ2-6; abundance: many; v_gene: TRBV5-6; CDR3nt: TGTGCCAGCAGCTTCGGACTCAAGAGCTCTGGGGCCAACGTCCTGACTTTC; CDR3aa: CASSFGLKSSGANVLTF
d_gene: TRBD2; j_gene: TRBJ2-4; abundance: .; v_gene: TRBV2; CDR3nt: TGTGCCAGCAGTCTAGCGGGGTTAGCCAAAAACATTCAGTACTTC; CDR3aa: CASSLAGLAKNIQYF
d_gene: TRBD1; j_gene: TRBJ2-7; abundance: .; v_gene: TRBV7-9; CDR3nt: TGTGCCAGCAGCGATCATCCGGGACAGGCCTACGAGCAGTACTTC; CDR3aa: CASSDHPGQAYEQYF
d_gene: .; j_gene: TRBJ1-1; abundance: .; v_gene: TRBV7-2; CDR3nt: TGTGCCAGCAGCTTAGCTGGGGGCCGGACAGCAATGAACACTGAAGCTTTCTTT; CDR3aa: CASSLAGGRTAMNTEAFF
d_gene: TRBD2; j_gene: TRBJ2-5; abundance: .; v_gene: TRBV14; CDR3nt: TGTGCCAGCAGCTTTCTAGCGGGGGGGCCGGAGGCCCAGTACTTC; CDR3aa: CASSFLAGGPEAQYF
d_gene: .; j_gene: TRBJ1-5; abundance: few; v_gene: TRBV5-5; CDR3nt: TGTGCCAGCAGCTTGGTCCCCCAAAGGGAGTTGAATCAGCCCCAGCATTTT; CDR3aa: CASSLVPQRELNQPQHF
d_gene: .; j_gene: TRBJ2-7; abundance: .; v_gene: TRBV5-5; CDR3nt: TGTGCCAGCAGCTCGCAAACCGTAGCCTTCGAGCAGTACTTC; CDR3aa: CASSSQTVAFEQYF
d_gene: .; j_gene: TRBJ1-3; abundance: few; v_gene: TRBV5-4; CDR3nt: TGTGCCAGCAGCTCGTGGGGGAAAGGAAACACCATATATTTT; CDR3aa: CASSSWGKGNTIYF
d_gene: .; j_gene: TRBJ1-1; abundance: .; v_gene: TRBV7-2; CDR3nt: TGTGCCAGCAGCTTAGTCAGCGCTGGGGGGACTGAAGCTTTCTTT; CDR3aa: CASSLVSAGGTEAFF
d_gene: TRBD2; j_gene: TRBJ2-7; abundance: few; v_gene: TRBV28; CDR3nt: TGTGCCAGCAGTCCTCCGCGGGGGGGCCCTTCCTACGAGCAGTACTTC; CDR3aa: CASSPPRGGPSYEQYF
d_gene: .; j_gene: TRBJ1-2; abundance: few; v_gene: TRBV28; CDR3nt: TGTGCCAGCAGTTTTGAGGGAACGAGGGGCTACACCTTC; CDR3aa: CASSFEGTRGYTF
d_gene: TRBD1; j_gene: TRBJ2-7; abundance: .; v_gene: TRBV7-3; CDR3nt: TGTGCCAGCAGCATCGGACAGGGGGCTCTCGAGCAGTACTTC; CDR3aa: CASSIGQGALEQYF
d_gene: TRBD1; j_gene: TRBJ2-3; abundance: .; v_gene: TRBV29-1; CDR3nt: TGCAGTGGGGACAGGGGGCTTAGCACAGATACGCAGTATTTT; CDR3aa: CSGDRGLSTDTQYF
d_gene: .; j_gene: TRBJ1-1; abundance: .; v_gene: TRBV6-5; CDR3nt: TGTGCCAGCAGTTACTCGCGAGGGAACACTGAAGCTTTCTTT; CDR3aa: CASSYSRGNTEAFF
d_gene: .; j_gene: TRBJ1-5; abundance: .; v_gene: TRBV15; CDR3nt: TGTGCCACCAGCAGAGATTTTAGCAATCAGCCCCAGCATTTT; CDR3aa: CATSRDFSNQPQHF
d_gene: TRBD1; j_gene: TRBJ2-7; abundance: .; v_gene: TRBV29-1; CDR3nt: TGCAGCGTGGGACAGGGGGGATGGCCGGCCTACGAGCAGTACTTC; CDR3aa: CSVGQGGWPAYEQYF
d_gene: TRBD1; j_gene: TRBJ1-3; abundance: .; v_gene: TRBV6-5; CDR3nt: TGTGCCAGCACCTGGACAGGGGGCAGTGGAAACACCATATATTTT; CDR3aa: CASTWTGGSGNTIYF
d_gene: .; j_gene: TRBJ1-6; abundance: .; v_gene: TRBV10-3; CDR3nt: TGTGCCATCAGTGAAGTGGGCCAACCACCCCTCCACTTT; CDR3aa: CAISEVGQPPLHF
d_gene: TRBD1; j_gene: TRBJ2-7; abundance: many; v_gene: TRBV3-1; CDR3nt: TGTGCCAGCAGCCGACAGGGCACCTACGAGCAGTACTTC; CDR3aa: CASSRQGTYEQYF
d_gene: .; j_gene: TRBJ2-7; abundance: many; v_gene: TRBV7-9; CDR3nt: TGTGCCAGCAGCTTAGGGGGGGAATGGAACGAGCAGTACTTC; CDR3aa: CASSLGGEWNEQYF
d_gene: .; j_gene: TRBJ1-6; abundance: .; v_gene: TRBV9; CDR3nt: TGTGCCAGCAGCGTTGGACAGATGGGTTCACCCCTCCACTTT; CDR3aa: CASSVGQMGSPLHF
d_gene: TRBD1; j_gene: TRBJ2-1; abundance: .; v_gene: TRBV6-5; CDR3nt: TGTGCCAGCAGGCGACAGGGTTTCAATGAGCAGTTCTTC; CDR3aa: CASRRQGFNEQFF
d_gene: .; j_gene: TRBJ1-6; abundance: many; v_gene: TRBV19; CDR3nt: TGTGCCAGTAGTATTGGGCTTTTAAGCTCCTATAATTCACCCCTCCACTTT; CDR3aa: CASSIGLLSSYNSPLHF
d_gene: TRBD1; j_gene: TRBJ1-1; abundance: many; v_gene: TRBV3-1; CDR3nt: TGTGCCAGCAGCCAGACAGGGTATGAAGCTTTCTTT; CDR3aa: CASSQTGYEAFF
d_gene: TRBD2; j_gene: TRBJ2-5; abundance: .; v_gene: TRBV10-3; CDR3nt: TGTGCCGGAAAGACTAGCGGGACGCAAGAGACCCAGTACTTC; CDR3aa: CAGKTSGTQETQYF
d_gene: .; j_gene: TRBJ1-5; abundance: many; v_gene: TRBV20-1; CDR3nt: TGCAGTGCTAGACCCCGGAGGGCACTCGCGACAGGCTTAAAGGATAGCAATCAGCCCCAGCATTTT; CDR3aa: CSARPRRALATGLKDSNQPQHF
d_gene: TRBD1; j_gene: TRBJ2-6; abundance: .; v_gene: TRBV2; CDR3nt: TGTGCCAGCAGTGCAGACAGGGCACGGAACACTGAAGCTTTC; CDR3aa: CASSADRARNTEAF
d_gene: .; j_gene: TRBJ2-7; abundance: .; v_gene: TRBV2; CDR3nt: TGTGCCAGCAGTGAAAGGTCAGGGGGGTCCTACGAGCAGTACTTC; CDR3aa: CASSERSGGSYEQYF
d_gene: TRBD1; j_gene: TRBJ1-2; abundance: few; v_gene: TRBV15; CDR3nt: TGTGCCACCAGCGGATCCGGGACAGGCAATGGCTACACCTTC; CDR3aa: CATSGSGTGNGYTF
d_gene: .; j_gene: TRBJ1-2; abundance: .; v_gene: TRBV7-8; CDR3nt: TGTGCCAGCAGCTTAGTTGTAGGTGGCTACACCTTC; CDR3aa: CASSLVVGGYTF
d_gene: .; j_gene: TRBJ1-5; abundance: many; v_gene: TRBV19; CDR3nt: TGTGCCAGTAGTCCCCCTAGGACAGCCCATAGCAATCAGCCCCAGCATTTT; CDR3aa: CASSPPRTAHSNQPQHF
d_gene: TRBD2; j_gene: TRBJ2-7; abundance: .; v_gene: TRBV7-2; CDR3nt: TGTGCCAGCAGCAGTATAGCGGGGGGGCGTAACGAGCAGTACTTC; CDR3aa: CASSSIAGGRNEQYF
d_gene: .; j_gene: TRBJ1-2; abundance: many; v_gene: TRBV6-1; CDR3nt: TGTGCCAGCAGTTCAGGCGCGAACTATGGCTACACCTTC; CDR3aa: CASSSGANYGYTF
d_gene: TRBD1; j_gene: TRBJ1-2; abundance: .; v_gene: TRBV2; CDR3nt: TGTGCCACATACGTCCAGGGGGCTCGAGGCTACACCTTC; CDR3aa: CATYVQGARGYTF
d_gene: .; j_gene: TRBJ1-1; abundance: many; v_gene: TRBV20-1; CDR3nt: TGCAGTGCTAGACCGGACAGCCAGAACACTGAAGCTTTCTTT; CDR3aa: CSARPDSQNTEAFF
d_gene: .; j_gene: TRBJ1-2; abundance: .; v_gene: TRBV3-1; CDR3nt: TGTGCCAGCAGCCAAGATAGGTTTTTAGGGCCGGGGGGCTATGGCTACACCTTC; CDR3aa: CASSQDRFLGPGGYGYTF
d_gene: .; j_gene: TRBJ1-2; abundance: .; v_gene: TRBV15; CDR3nt: TGTGCCACCAGCGGGCTCAGTAACAGAGGCTATGGCTACACCTTC; CDR3aa: CATSGLSNRGYGYTF
d_gene: TRBD1; j_gene: TRBJ2-2; abundance: many; v_gene: TRBV25-1; CDR3nt: TGTGCCAGCAGCAGGGACAGGGGGTCCGGGGAGCTGTTTTTT; CDR3aa: CASSRDRGSGELFF
d_gene: TRBD2; j_gene: TRBJ2-7; abundance: .; v_gene: TRBV20-1; CDR3nt: TGCAGTGCTCCCATTCCTAGCGGGCTGGACTCCTACGAGCAGTACTTC; CDR3aa: CSAPIPSGLDSYEQYF
d_gene: TRBD1; j_gene: TRBJ1-4; abundance: few; v_gene: TRBV12-3/TRBV12-4; CDR3nt: TGTGCTAGTGGTTCGGTCGCAGGGGGCCTCGAAAAACCGTTTTTT; CDR3aa: CASGSVAGGLEKPFF
d_gene: .; j_gene: TRBJ1-2; abundance: many; v_gene: TRBV11-2; CDR3nt: TGTGCCAGCAGCTTAGAGAGGCAGGGGAGGGAATCCTACTATGGCTACACCTTC; CDR3aa: CASSLERQGRESYYGYTF
d_gene: .; j_gene: TRBJ1-5; abundance: .; v_gene: TRBV20-1; CDR3nt: TGCAGTGCCCCCCCCGGGGGTCCCGGACAGCCCCAGCATTTT; CDR3aa: CSAPPGGPGQPQHF
d_gene: .; j_gene: TRBJ1-4; abundance: .; v_gene: TRBV5-1; CDR3nt: TGTGCCAGCATCCCTGGGGCCGAAAAACTGTTTTTT; CDR3aa: CASIPGAEKLFF
d_gene: .; j_gene: TRBJ1-3; abundance: .; v_gene: TRBV7-9; CDR3nt: TGTGCCAGCAGCCTCACTGGGGACACCATATATTTT; CDR3aa: CASSLTGDTIYF